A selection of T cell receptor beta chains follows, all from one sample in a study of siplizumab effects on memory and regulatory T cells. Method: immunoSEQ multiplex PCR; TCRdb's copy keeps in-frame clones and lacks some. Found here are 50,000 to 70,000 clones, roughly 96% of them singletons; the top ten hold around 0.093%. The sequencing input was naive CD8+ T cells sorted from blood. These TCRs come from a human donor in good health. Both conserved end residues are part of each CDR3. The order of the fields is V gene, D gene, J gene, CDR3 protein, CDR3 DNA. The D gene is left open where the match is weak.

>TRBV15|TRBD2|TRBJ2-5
CATSSPRLAGWETQYF
TGTGCCACCAGCAGCCCCAGACTAGCAGGTTGGGAGACCCAGTACTTC
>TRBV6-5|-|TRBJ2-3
CASSYATAGSTDTQYF
TGTGCCAGCAGTTACGCTACGGCGGGGAGCACAGATACGCAGTATTTT
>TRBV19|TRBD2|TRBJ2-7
CASSIAGAGGTYEQYF
TGTGCCAGTAGTATAGCCGGAGCGGGGGGTACCTACGAGCAGTACTTC
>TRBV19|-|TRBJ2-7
CASSRGPLRYSYEQYF
TGTGCCAGTAGTAGGGGGCCACTCAGGTACTCCTACGAGCAGTACTTC
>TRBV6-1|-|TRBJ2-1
CASSEEGGAANEQFF
TGTGCCAGCAGTGAGGAAGGGGGAGCCGCAAATGAGCAGTTCTTC
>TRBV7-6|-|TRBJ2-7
CASSPQGPGYEQYF
TGTGCCAGCAGCCCGCAGGGTCCTGGGTACGAGCAGTACTTC
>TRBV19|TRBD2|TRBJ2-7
CASSLAGPSYEQYF
TGTGCCAGTAGTTTAGCGGGGCCCTCCTACGAGCAGTACTTC
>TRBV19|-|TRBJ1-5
CASSIIPGGGQPQHF
TGTGCCAGTAGTATAATACCGGGGGGTGGTCAGCCCCAGCATTTT
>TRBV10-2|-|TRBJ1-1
CASSGPNTEAFF
TGCGCCAGCAGTGGGCCGAACACTGAAGCTTTCTTT
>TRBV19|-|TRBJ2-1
CASDGDNEQFF
TGTGCCAGTGATGGAGACAATGAGCAGTTCTTC
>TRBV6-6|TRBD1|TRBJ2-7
CASSYDRGPYEQYF
TGTGCCAGCAGTTACGACAGGGGGCCGTACGAGCAGTACTTC
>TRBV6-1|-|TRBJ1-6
CASSGTLYMDSPLHF
TGTGCCAGCAGTGGGACTCTTTATATGGATTCACCCCTCCACTTT
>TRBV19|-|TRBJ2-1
CASSTDSSSYNEQFF
TGTGCCAGTAGTACGGACAGCAGCTCCTACAATGAGCAGTTCTTC
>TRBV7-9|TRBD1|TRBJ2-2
CASSLVVYDRDRVTGELFF
TGTGCCAGCAGCTTAGTCGTATATGATCGGGACAGGGTCACCGGGGAGCTGTTTTTT
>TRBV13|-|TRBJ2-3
CASWGSTDTQYF
TGTGCCAGCTGGGGGAGCACAGATACGCAGTATTTT
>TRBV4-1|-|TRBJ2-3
CASSQDPYTDTQYF
TGCGCCAGCAGCCAAGATCCTTACACAGATACGCAGTATTTT
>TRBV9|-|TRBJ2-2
CASSAAGTGELFF
TGTGCCAGCAGCGCGGCGGGCACCGGGGAGCTGTTTTTT
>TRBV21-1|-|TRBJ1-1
CASSKDGPTGGSAEAFF
TGTGCCAGCAGCAAAGATGGGCCAACAGGGGGCAGCGCTGAAGCTTTCTTT
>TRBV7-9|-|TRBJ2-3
CASSFSGSTDTQYF
TGTGCCAGCAGCTTCAGCGGGAGCACAGATACGCAGTATTTT
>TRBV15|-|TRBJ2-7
CATSRVDGSYEQYF
TGTGCCACCAGCAGAGTCGATGGGTCCTACGAGCAGTACTTC